Listed here are 2 T cell receptor beta chains from one sample, sequenced in a study of T cell changes during pregnancy in multiple sclerosis (dated by TCRdb to about 2019). The library was produced with the immunoSEQ multiplex PCR assay. Sourced from immuneACCESS, this table was stored by TCRdb with only in-frame sequences that have V and J called. A share of the clones is absent; for the studies checked, an unresolved V gene accounts for under half, and the remainder has no known explanation. The sample table records around 60,000 clones; 94% of these occur just once. Approximately 3.5% of the sample goes to the ten largest clones. The material was CD8+ T cells from peripheral blood mononuclear cells, obtained in the third trimester of pregnancy. The receptors were gathered from a female donor with multiple sclerosis, enrolled in a pregnancy study.

The rearrangement links TRBV6-4 to TRBJ2-1; perhaps TRBD2 as D (5 bases). The V gene's germline CDR1 is MRHNA and CDR2 SNTAGT. V was shortened by 4 bases and J by 5 bases, with 18 bases between the two germline ends. This CDR3 contains 16 residues. The CDR3 is CASSGRLTKTHNEQFF. The CDR3 bases are TGTGCCAGCAGTGGCCGACTAACAAAAACACACAATGAGCAGTTCTTC.

This rearrangement joins TRBV4-1 to TRBJ2-7, with 10 bases lining up with TRBD2. CDR3 length: 16 residues. CDR1 is MGHRA, CDR2 YSYEKL, per germline. V dropped 5 bases and J dropped 3; count of bases not matched to a gene: 10. The CDR3 loop is CASSATGSGRDYEQYF. CDR3 sequence (DNA): TGCGCCAGCAGCGCCACAGGAAGCGGGAGGGACTACGAGCAGTACTTC.